Presented here are 20 T cell receptor beta chains from one specimen sequenced in a study of shared T cell receptors in the human thymus. TCRdb keeps only in-frame clones here, not all; method: immunoSEQ multiplex PCR. The repertoire holds about 730,000 clones, 80% to 90% seen once, with about 0.011% in the top ten. The same data also contributed to another study, on human thymus T cells.

Sequences were obtained from thymocytes. The receptor set was obtained from a girl in the first two years of life with a congenital heart defect.

The chain employs TRBV5-8 and TRBJ1-5, with D possibly matching TRBD1 (6 bases). V was shortened by 1 base and J by 4 bases, with 21 bases between the two germline ends. The CDR3 has 18 residues. CDR1 is SGHTS, CDR2 YDEGEE, per germline. Here the CDR3 DNA reads TGTGCCAGCAGCTTGTTATCTCTACGGGACACCTTAAATCAGCCCCAGCATTTT. Translation gives CASSLLSLRDTLNQPQHF.

The V call is TRBV7-9, the J call TRBJ1-5; D ambiguous. This CDR3 spans 12 amino acids. V lost 5 bases, J lost 4 bases, and 6 bases lay in between. The germline CDR1 and CDR2 sequences are SEHNR and FQNEAQ (reference sequence). CDR3 amino acids: CASSRTNQPQHF. CDR3 DNA: TGTGCCAGCAGCCGGACTAATCAGCCCCAGCATTTT.

With respect to this clone: Other DNA sequences from this sample encode an identical CDR3 as well. This sequence joins TRBV5-1 and TRBJ1-2; unclear D gene. V lost 0 bases and J 3 bases, leaving 6 bases between the germline ends. Per the germline V gene, CDR1 is SGHRS and CDR2 is YFSETQ. The CDR3 runs to 13 residues. The CDR3 spells CASSLAGDYGYTF. DNA of the CDR3: TGCGCCAGCAGCTTGGCGGGAGACTATGGCTACACCTTC.

The chain combines TRBV7-2 with TRBJ2-7; 8 bases are a match to TRBD2. Germline CDR1 reads SGHTA; CDR2 reads FQGNSA. Germline trimming cut 5 bases from V and 3 bases from J; bases unmatched to any gene: 3. The CDR3 covers 13 residues. CDR3 bases: TGTGCCAGCAGCACTAGCGGCCTCTACGAGCAGTACTTC. It encodes CASSTSGLYEQYF.

This clone turned up a few times. The CDR3 DNA is TGTGCCAGCAGTACAGAATTCCTACAGGCCAGAGGCGGGAATGGCTACACCTTC. This sequence encodes CASSTEFLQARGGNGYTF. The chain uses TRBV28 and TRBJ1-2, with D possibly TRBD1 on 5 matching bases. Germline V gene lookup returns CDR1 MDHEN and CDR2 SYDVKM. V was trimmed by 5 bases and J by 6 bases, leaving 28 bases between them. The CDR3 is 18 residues long.

CDR3 in amino acids: CASRRPGDSEAFF. The DNA of the CDR3 is TGTGCCAGCAGGCGACCGGGAGATTCAGAAGCTTTCTTT. This sequence joins TRBV6-5 and TRBJ1-1; no clear D gene. Germline V CDR1 and CDR2: MNHEY, SVGAGI. The CDR3 loop spans 13 amino acids. Trimming left V 6 bases short and J 8 bases short, with 16 bases between.

This chain links TRBV7-8 with TRBJ1-4; 9 nucleotides align to TRBD1. Germline CDR1 reads SGHVS; CDR2 reads FQNEAQ. The CDR3 sequence is 16 residues long. With 5 bases clipped from V and 2 bases from J, the junction kept 6 bases outside the gene matches. The CDR3: CASSNTGGATNEKLFF. CDR3 coding DNA: TGTGCCAGCAGCAACACAGGGGGCGCGACTAATGAAAAACTGTTTTTT.

This chain uses TRBV4-2 with TRBJ1-1, with TRBD1 matching over 7 bases. This CDR3 contains 14 residues. Trimming at V came to 3 bases and at J to 9 bases, leaving 10 bases not matched to a gene. Germline assignment: CDR1 LGHNA and CDR2 YNFKEQ. In nucleotides, the CDR3 is TGTGCCAGCAGCCATATAACAGGGGTTCGGAAAGCTTTCTTT. Residues: CASSHITGVRKAFF.

This chain links TRBV28 with TRBJ2-3, with D possibly TRBD1 on 5 matching bases. Trimming removed 7 bases at V and 6 bases at J, with 5 bases between. Germline loops: CDR1 MDHEN, CDR2 SYDVKM. This CDR3 comprises 10 residues. CDR3 region: CASKGDTQYF. The CDR3 DNA is TGTGCCAGCAAGGGGGATACGCAGTATTTT.

As to this clone: Other DNA variants within this sample encode the same CDR3. This chain uses TRBV18 with TRBJ1-3, with no clear D. The CDR3 is made up of 12 amino acids. The V end lost 0 bases, the J end lost 7 bases, and 4 bases lay between the germline ends. CDR1 and CDR2 from the germline V gene are KGHSH and LQKENI. The CDR3 bases are TGTGCCAGCTCACCACCGAGGAACACCATATATTTT. It yields the protein CASSPPRNTIYF.

This clone was recorded a few times. This chain connects TRBV30 to TRBJ2-1; no firm D call. In germline, CDR1 is GTSNPN, CDR2 SVGIG (reference sequence). With 0 bases removed from V and 4 bases from J, the gap between germline ends came to 13 bases. CDR3 size: 15 residues. As DNA, the CDR3 is TGTGCCTGGAGTGTACTCTATAATCAATACAATGAGCAGTTCTTC. This sequence encodes CAWSVLYNQYNEQFF.

V gene TRBV9 combines with J gene TRBJ2-3; D possibly corresponds to TRBD2 (5 bases). Germline V gene lookup returns CDR1 SGDLS and CDR2 YYNGEE. Deletions cut 5 bases from V and 3 bases from J, with 25 bases between. The CDR3 totals 18 residues. In DNA, the CDR3 is TGTGCCAGCAGTGCGGGTGGATTGGGTCCATTTCTTACAGATACGCAGTATTTT. Translated: CASSAGGLGPFLTDTQYF.

The CDR3 sequence: CASSQDSGGKNIQYF. The CDR3 nucleotides are TGCGCCAGCAGCCAAGACTCAGGGGGTAAAAACATTCAGTACTTC. The chain recombines TRBV4-3 with TRBJ2-4; 7 bases line up with TRBD1. The CDR3 has 15 residues. V lost 0 bases and J lost 4; bases outside the gene matches: 3. Germline values: CDR1 LGHNA, CDR2 YSLEER.

This chain uses TRBV6-5 with TRBJ1-6; perhaps TRBD1 as D (5 bases). The germline CDR1 and CDR2 sequences are MNHEY and SVGAGI. The V and J ends lost 6 bases and 8 bases respectively, with 14 bases between them. This CDR3 contains 14 residues. The CDR3 here is CASSSAGGDSPLHF. The DNA of the CDR3 is TGTGCCAGCAGCAGCGCCGGGGGGGATTCACCCCTCCACTTT.

The genes are TRBV4-1 and TRBJ1-5; D may be TRBD1 (5 bases). Germline V gene data show CDR1 as MGHRA and CDR2 as YSYEKL. The CDR3 is made up of 18 amino acids. The V and J ends lost 0 bases and 2 bases respectively, with 17 bases between them. Written as DNA, the CDR3 is TGCGCCAGCAGCCAAGATGGGGCCCCGGGAGGTGGCAATCAGCCCCAGCATTTT. Protein sequence: CASSQDGAPGGGNQPQHF.

The chain combines TRBV7-2 with TRBJ2-1, with 9 bases lining up with TRBD2. This CDR3 is 18 amino acids long. J was trimmed by 3 bases and V by 4 bases; bases with no gene match: 13. Per the germline V gene, CDR1 is SGHTA and CDR2 is FQGNSA. CDR3 protein: CASSSEERGVPRYNEQFF. In DNA form, the CDR3 reads TGTGCCAGCAGCTCAGAGGAGCGGGGGGTGCCTCGCTACAATGAGCAGTTCTTC.

The chain recombines TRBV11-1 with TRBJ1-5; D gene ambiguous. The ends were cut back, 7 bases at V and 0 bases at J, with 16 bases in the middle. This CDR3 comprises 16 residues. Germline V gene data show CDR1 as SGHAT and CDR2 as FQDESV (reference sequence). CDR3 amino acids: CASIPAGVGSNQPQHF. CDR3 DNA: TGTGCCAGCATCCCCGCGGGCGTGGGTAGCAATCAGCCCCAGCATTTT.

The chain combines TRBV2 with TRBJ1-1; tentatively, D is TRBD1 (6 bases). Trimming removed 5 bases from V and 1 base from J, with 11 bases in between. CDR3 size: 14 residues. Per germline, CDR1 SNHLY and CDR2 FYNNEI. CDR3 protein: CASSLTGENTEAFF. In nucleotides, the CDR3 is TGTGCCAGCAGTTTGACAGGAGAGAACACTGAAGCTTTCTTT.

V and J are TRBV19 and TRBJ1-2; a weak D match, TRBD1 (6 bases). CDR3 size: 14 residues. The ends were cut back, 5 bases at V and 6 bases at J, with 16 bases in the middle. Germline V lookup: CDR1 LNHDA, CDR2 SQIVND (reference sequence). The CDR3 spells CASSFGRGSDGYTF. The DNA for the CDR3 is TGTGCCAGTAGTTTTGGCAGGGGCAGTGATGGCTACACCTTC.

The chain is built from TRBV6-5 and TRBJ1-3; D gene uncertain. The CDR3 length is 14 residues. Germline V gene data show CDR1 as MNHEY and CDR2 as SVGAGI. Trimming cost V 4 bases and J 4 bases, with 11 bases left between them. The CDR3 coding sequence is TGTGCCAGCAGTTCCGGGAAGACGGGAAACACCATATATTTT. Translation gives CASSSGKTGNTIYF.